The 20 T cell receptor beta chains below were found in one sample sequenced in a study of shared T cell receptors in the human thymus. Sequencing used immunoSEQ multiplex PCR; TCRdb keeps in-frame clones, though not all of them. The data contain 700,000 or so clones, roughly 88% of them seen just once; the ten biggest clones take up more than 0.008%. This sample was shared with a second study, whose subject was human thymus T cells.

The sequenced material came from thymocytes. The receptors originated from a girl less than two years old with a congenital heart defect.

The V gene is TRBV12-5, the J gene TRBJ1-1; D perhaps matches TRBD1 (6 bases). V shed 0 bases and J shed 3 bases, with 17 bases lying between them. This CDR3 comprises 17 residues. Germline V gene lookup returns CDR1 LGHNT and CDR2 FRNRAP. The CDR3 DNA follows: TGTGCTAGTGGTTTGGTAGGACAGCGAGTCGAGTACACTGAAGCTTTCTTT. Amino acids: CASGLVGQRVEYTEAFF.

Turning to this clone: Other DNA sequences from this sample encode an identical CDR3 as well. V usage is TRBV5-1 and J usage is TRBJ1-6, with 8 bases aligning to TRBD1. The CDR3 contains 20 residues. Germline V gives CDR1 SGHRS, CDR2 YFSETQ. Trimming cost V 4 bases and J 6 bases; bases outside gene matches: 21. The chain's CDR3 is CASSLTPDRVRLVGNSPLHF. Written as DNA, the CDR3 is TGCGCCAGCAGCCTTACCCCGGACAGGGTCAGGCTCGTTGGTAATTCACCCCTCCACTTT. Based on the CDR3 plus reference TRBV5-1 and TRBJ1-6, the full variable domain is KAGVTQTPRYLIKTRGQQVTLSCSPISGHRSVSWYQQTPGQGLQFLFEYFSETQRNKGNFPGRFSGRQFSNSRSEMNVSTLELGDSALYLCASSLTPDRVRLVGNSPLHFGNGTRLTVT.

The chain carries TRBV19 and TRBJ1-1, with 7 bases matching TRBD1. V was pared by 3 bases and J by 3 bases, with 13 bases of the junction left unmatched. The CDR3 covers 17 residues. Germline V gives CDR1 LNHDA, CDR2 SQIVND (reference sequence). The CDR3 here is CASSIGADRLLDTEAFF. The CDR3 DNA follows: TGTGCCAGTAGTATTGGCGCGGACAGGCTACTAGACACTGAAGCTTTCTTT.

For the CDR3, the DNA is TGTGCCAGCAGCCTAAAACCGACAGGGCCGTACACTGAAGCTTTCTTT. As protein: CASSLKPTGPYTEAFF. The rearrangement links TRBV5-4 to TRBJ1-1; 7 bases line up with TRBD1. CDR1 and CDR2 from the germline V gene are SGHNT and YYREEE (reference sequence). The CDR3 length is 16 residues. V trimming: 4 bases; J trimming: 3 bases; junction bases outside the gene matches: 12.

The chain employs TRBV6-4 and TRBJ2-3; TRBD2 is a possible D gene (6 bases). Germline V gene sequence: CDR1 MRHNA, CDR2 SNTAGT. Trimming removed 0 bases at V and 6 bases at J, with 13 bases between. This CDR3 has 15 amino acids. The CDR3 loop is CASSDSLAEQDTQYF. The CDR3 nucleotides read TGTGCCAGCAGTGACTCGTTAGCGGAGCAGGATACGCAGTATTTT.

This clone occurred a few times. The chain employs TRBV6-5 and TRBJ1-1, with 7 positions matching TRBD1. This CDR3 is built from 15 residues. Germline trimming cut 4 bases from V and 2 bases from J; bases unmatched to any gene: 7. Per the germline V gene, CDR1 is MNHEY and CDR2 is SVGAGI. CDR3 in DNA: TGTGCCAGCAGTTGGGTGACAGGGACAAACACTGAAGCTTTCTTT. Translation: CASSWVTGTNTEAFF.

The DNA for the CDR3 is TGTGCCAGCAGCTTTAGGGGGTACACCGGGGAGCTGTTTTTT. Translated, it gives CASSFRGYTGELFF. This sequence joins TRBV7-8 and TRBJ2-2, with D maybe TRBD1 (6 bases). With 3 bases removed from V and 3 bases from J, the gap between germline ends came to 8 bases. The CDR3 is made up of 14 amino acids. Looked up from germline, CDR1 is SGHVS and CDR2 is FQNEAQ. The variable domain in full, with the rest retrieved from reference TRBV7-8 and TRBJ2-2, is GAGVSQSPRYKVAKRGQDVALRCDPISGHVSLFWYQQALGQGPEFLTYFQNEAQLDKSGLPSDRFFAERPEGSVSTLKIQRTQQEDSAVYLCASSFRGYTGELFFGEGSRLTVL.

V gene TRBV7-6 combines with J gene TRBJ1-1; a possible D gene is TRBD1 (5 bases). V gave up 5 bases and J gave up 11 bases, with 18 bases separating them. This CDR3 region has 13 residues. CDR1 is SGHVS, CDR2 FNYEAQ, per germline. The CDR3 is CASSPRAPGLAFF. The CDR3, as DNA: TGTGCCAGCAGCCCCAGGGCTCCCGGGTTGGCTTTCTTT.

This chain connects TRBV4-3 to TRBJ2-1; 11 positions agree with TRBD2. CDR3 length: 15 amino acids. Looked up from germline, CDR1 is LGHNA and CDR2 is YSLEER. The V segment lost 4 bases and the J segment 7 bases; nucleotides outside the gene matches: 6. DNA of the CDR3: TGCGCCAGCAGCCCACGACTAGCGGGGACGAATGAGCAGTTCTTC. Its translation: CASSPRLAGTNEQFF.

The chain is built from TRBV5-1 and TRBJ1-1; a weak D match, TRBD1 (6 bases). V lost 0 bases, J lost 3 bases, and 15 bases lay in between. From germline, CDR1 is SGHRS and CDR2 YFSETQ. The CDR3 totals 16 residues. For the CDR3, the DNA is TGCGCCAGCAGCTTGGTTGGAACAGGGATCGACACTGAAGCTTTCTTT. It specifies CASSLVGTGIDTEAFF. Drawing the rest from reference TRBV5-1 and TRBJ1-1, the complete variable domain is KAGVTQTPRYLIKTRGQQVTLSCSPISGHRSVSWYQQTPGQGLQFLFEYFSETQRNKGNFPGRFSGRQFSNSRSEMNVSTLELGDSALYLCASSLVGTGIDTEAFFGQGTRLTVV.

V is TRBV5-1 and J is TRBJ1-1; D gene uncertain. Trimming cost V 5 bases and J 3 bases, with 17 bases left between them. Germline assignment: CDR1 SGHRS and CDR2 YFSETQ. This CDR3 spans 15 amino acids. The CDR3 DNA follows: TGCGCCAGCAGACTTGCCGGACTGACGCACACTGAAGCTTTCTTT. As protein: CASRLAGLTHTEAFF.

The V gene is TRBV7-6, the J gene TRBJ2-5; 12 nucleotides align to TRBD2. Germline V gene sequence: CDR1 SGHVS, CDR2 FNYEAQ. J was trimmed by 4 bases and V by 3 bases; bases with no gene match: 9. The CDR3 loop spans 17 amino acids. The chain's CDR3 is CASSFILAGGPRETQYF. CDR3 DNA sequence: TGTGCCAGCAGCTTCATTCTAGCGGGGGGGCCGAGAGAGACCCAGTACTTC.

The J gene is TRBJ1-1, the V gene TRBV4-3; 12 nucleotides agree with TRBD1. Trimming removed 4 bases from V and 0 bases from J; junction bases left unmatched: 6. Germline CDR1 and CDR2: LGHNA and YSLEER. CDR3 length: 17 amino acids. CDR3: CASSPRDRGRVNTEAFF. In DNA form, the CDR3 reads TGCGCCAGCAGCCCCCGGGACAGGGGGCGTGTGAACACTGAAGCTTTCTTT.

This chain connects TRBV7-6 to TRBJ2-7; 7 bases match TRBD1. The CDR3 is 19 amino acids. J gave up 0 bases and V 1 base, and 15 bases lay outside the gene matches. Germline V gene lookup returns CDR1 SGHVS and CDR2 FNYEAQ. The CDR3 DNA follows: TGTGCCAGCAGCTTAGTAGCCGGATGGGACAGACCGAGCTCCTACGAGCAGTACTTC. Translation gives CASSLVAGWDRPSSYEQYF.

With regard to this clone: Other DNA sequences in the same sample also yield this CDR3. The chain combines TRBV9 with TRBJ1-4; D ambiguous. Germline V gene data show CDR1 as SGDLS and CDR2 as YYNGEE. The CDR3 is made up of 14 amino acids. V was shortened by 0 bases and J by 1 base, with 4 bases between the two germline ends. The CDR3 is CASSVGGTNEKLFF. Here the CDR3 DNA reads TGTGCCAGCAGCGTAGGCGGAACTAATGAAAAACTGTTTTTT.

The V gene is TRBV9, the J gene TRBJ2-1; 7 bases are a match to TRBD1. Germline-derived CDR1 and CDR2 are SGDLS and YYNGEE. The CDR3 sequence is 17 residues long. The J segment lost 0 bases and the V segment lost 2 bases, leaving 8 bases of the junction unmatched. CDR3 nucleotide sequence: TGTGCCAGCAGCGTCCGAACAGGGGACGGCTCCTACAATGAGCAGTTCTTC. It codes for CASSVRTGDGSYNEQFF.

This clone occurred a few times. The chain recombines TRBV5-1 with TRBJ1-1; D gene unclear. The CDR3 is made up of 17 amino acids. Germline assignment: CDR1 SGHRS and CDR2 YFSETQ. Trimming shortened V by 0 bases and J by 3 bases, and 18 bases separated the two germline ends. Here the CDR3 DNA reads TGCGCCAGCAGCTTGGAGTTTGGGTGGCAGGCCCACACTGAAGCTTTCTTT. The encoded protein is CASSLEFGWQAHTEAFF.

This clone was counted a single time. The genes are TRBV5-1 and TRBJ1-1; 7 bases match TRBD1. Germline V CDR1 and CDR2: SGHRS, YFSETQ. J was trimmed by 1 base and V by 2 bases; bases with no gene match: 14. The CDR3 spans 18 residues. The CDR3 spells CASSFTVDKQGWNTEAFF. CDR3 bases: TGCGCCAGCAGCTTCACCGTCGATAAACAGGGGTGGAACACTGAAGCTTTCTTT.

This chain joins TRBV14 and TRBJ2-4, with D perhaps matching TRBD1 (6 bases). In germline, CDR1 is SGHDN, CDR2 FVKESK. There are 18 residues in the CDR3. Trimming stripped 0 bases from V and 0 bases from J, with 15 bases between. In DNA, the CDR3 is TGTGCCAGCAGCCAAGATACAAAACAGGGCTTAGCCAAAAACATTCAGTACTTC. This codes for CASSQDTKQGLAKNIQYF.

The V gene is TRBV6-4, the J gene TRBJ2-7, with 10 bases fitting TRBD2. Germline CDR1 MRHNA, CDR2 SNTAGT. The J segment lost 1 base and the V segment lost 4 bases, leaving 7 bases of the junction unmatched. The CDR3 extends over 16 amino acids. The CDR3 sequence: CASSGPYSGGSYEQYF. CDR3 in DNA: TGTGCCAGCAGTGGTCCTTATAGCGGGGGGTCCTACGAGCAGTACTTC.